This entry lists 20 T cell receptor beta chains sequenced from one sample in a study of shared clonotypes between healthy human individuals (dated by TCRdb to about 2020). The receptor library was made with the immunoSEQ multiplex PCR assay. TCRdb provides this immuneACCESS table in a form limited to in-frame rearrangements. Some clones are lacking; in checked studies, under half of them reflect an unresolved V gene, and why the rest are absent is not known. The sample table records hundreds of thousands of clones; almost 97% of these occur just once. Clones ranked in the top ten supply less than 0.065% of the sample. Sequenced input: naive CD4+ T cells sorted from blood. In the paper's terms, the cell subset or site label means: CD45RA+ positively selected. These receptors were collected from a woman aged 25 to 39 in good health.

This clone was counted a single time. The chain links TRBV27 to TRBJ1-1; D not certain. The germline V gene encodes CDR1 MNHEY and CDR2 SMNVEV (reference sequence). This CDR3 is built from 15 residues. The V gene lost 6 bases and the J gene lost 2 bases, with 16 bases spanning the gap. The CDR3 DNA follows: TGTGCCAGCAGAGCCGGTGCGACACACAACACTGAAGCTTTCTTT. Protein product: CASRAGATHNTEAFF.

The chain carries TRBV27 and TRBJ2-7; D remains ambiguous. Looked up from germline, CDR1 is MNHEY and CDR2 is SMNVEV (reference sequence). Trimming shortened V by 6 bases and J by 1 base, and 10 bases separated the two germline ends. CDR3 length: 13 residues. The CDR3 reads CASSTYPSYEQYF. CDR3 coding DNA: TGTGCCAGCAGCACCTACCCATCCTACGAGCAGTACTTC.

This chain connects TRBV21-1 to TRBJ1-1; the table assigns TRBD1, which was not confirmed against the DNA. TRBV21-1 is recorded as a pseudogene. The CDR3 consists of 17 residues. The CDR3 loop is CASSKVPDRGRGTEAFF. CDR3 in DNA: TGTGCCAGCAGCAAAGTCCCGGACAGGGGAAGGGGCACTGAAGCTTTCTTT.

The CDR3 region is CASSLSRTNTEAFF. DNA of the CDR3: TGTGCCAGCAGCTTATCTCGGACGAACACTGAAGCTTTCTTT. This chain uses TRBV7-2 with TRBJ1-1; D uncertain. Trimming removed 2 bases from V and 1 base from J, with 8 bases in between. This CDR3 is 14 amino acids long. CDR1 and CDR2 (germline): SGHTA, FQGNSA.

CDR3 residues: CASSFRVLGGHYNEQFF. The CDR3 nucleotides read TGTGCCAGCAGCTTCCGGGTTTTGGGGGGACACTACAATGAGCAGTTCTTC. The chain carries TRBV28 and TRBJ2-1; D tentatively reads TRBD1 or TRBD2 (6 bases each). In germline, CDR1 is MDHEN, CDR2 SYDVKM. Trimming left V 6 bases short and J 3 bases short, with 21 bases between. The CDR3 covers 17 residues.

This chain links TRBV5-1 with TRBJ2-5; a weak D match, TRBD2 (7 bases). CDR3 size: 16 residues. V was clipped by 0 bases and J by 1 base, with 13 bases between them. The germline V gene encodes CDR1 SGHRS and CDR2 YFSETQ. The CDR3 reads CASSLAGGPFQETQYF. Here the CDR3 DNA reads TGCGCCAGCAGCTTGGCGGGGGGCCCCTTCCAAGAGACCCAGTACTTC.

The CDR3 nucleotides are TGTGCCAGCAGCTTAGGGGGGCGACAGGGGCCCACTGAAGCTTTCTTT. Translated, it gives CASSLGGRQGPTEAFF. This chain uses TRBV7-9 with TRBJ1-1, with TRBD1 identical over 8 bases. The germline V gene encodes CDR1 SEHNR and CDR2 FQNEAQ (reference sequence). CDR3 length: 16 residues. J lost 4 bases, V lost 1 base, and 8 bases had no gene match.

CDR3 amino acids: CASSPNSRVMNTEAFF. For the CDR3, the DNA is TGTGCCAGCAGCCCAAATTCTCGGGTTATGAACACTGAAGCTTTCTTT. The chain carries TRBV11-1 and TRBJ1-1; D remains unclear. The CDR3 is 16 residues long. V shed 5 bases and J shed 0 bases, with 16 bases lying between them. The germline V gene encodes CDR1 SGHAT and CDR2 FQDESV (reference sequence).

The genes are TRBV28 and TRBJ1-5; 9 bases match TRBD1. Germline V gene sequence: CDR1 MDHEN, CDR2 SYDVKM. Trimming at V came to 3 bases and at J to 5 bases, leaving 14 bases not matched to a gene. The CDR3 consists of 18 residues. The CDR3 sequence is CASSFYYSGTGFYQPQHF. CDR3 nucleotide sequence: TGTGCCAGCAGTTTCTACTACTCCGGGACAGGGTTTTATCAGCCCCAGCATTTT.

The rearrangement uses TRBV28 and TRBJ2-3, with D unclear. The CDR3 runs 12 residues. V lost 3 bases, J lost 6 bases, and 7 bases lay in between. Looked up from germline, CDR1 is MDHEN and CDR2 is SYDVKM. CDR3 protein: CASSFPSDTQYF. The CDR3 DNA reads TGTGCCAGCAGTTTCCCGAGCGATACGCAGTATTTT. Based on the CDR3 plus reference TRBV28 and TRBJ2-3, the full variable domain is DVKVTQSSRYLVKRTGEKVFLECVQDMDHENMFWYRQDPGLGLRLIYFSYDVKMKEKGDIPEGYSVSREKKERFSLILESASTNQTSMYLCASSFPSDTQYFGPGTRLTVL.

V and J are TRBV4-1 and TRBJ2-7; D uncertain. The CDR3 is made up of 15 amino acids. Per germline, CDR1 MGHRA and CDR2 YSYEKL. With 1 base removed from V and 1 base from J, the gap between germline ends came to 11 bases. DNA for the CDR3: TGCGCCAGCAGCCAAGGCACTTCCTCATCCTACGAGCAGTACTTC. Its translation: CASSQGTSSSYEQYF.

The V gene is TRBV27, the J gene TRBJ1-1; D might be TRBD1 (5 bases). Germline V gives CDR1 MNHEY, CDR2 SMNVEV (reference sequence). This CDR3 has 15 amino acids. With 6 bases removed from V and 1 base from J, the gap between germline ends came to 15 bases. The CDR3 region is CASSRRGSGNTEAFF. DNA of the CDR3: TGTGCCAGCAGCCGTCGGGGCAGTGGGAACACTGAAGCTTTCTTT.

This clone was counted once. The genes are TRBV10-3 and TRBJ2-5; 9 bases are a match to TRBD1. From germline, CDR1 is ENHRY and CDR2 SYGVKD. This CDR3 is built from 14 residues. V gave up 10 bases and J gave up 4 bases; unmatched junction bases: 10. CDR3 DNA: TGTGCCACCGATACGGACAGGGGAGGAGAGACCCAGTACTTC. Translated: CATDTDRGGETQYF.

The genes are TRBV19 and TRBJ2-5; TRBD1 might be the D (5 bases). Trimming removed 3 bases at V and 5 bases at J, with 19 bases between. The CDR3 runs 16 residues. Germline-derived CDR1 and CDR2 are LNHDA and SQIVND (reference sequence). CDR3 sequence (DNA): TGTGCCAGTAGTATTTCAGTCGCAGGGCGGTCGGAGACCCAGTACTTC. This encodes CASSISVAGRSETQYF.

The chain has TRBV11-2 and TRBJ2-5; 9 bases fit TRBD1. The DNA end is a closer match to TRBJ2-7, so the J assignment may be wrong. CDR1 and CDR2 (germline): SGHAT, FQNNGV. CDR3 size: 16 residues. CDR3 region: CASSLHPGQGRGEQYF. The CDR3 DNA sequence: TGTGCCAGCAGCTTACATCCGGGACAGGGCCGGGGCGAGCAGTACTTC.

The CDR3: CASSLRETNYGYTF. The CDR3 DNA follows: TGTGCCAGCAGCTTGAGGGAAACCAACTATGGCTACACCTTC. The chain is built from TRBV7-2 and TRBJ1-2; D gene uncertain. Trimming stripped 3 bases from V and 2 bases from J, with 10 bases between. Germline V lookup: CDR1 SGHTA, CDR2 FQGNSA. The CDR3 runs 14 residues. The full variable domain, its missing parts supplied by reference TRBV7-2 and TRBJ1-2, is GAGVSQSPSNKVTEKGKDVELRCDPISGHTALYWYRQSLGQGLEFLIYFQGNSAPDKSGLPSDRFSAERTGGSVSTLTIQRTQQEDSAVYLCASSLRETNYGYTFGSGTRLTVV.

CDR3 DNA: TGTGCCACCAGCAGAGATGAAGGGAAGAACTACGAGCAGTACTTC. Translating it yields CATSRDEGKNYEQYF. This chain links TRBV15 with TRBJ2-7; no firm D call. Trimming removed 0 bases at V and 3 bases at J, with 12 bases between. Germline lookup yields CDR1 LNHNV and CDR2 YYDKDF (reference sequence). The CDR3 runs 15 residues. The variable domain in full, with the rest retrieved from reference TRBV15 and TRBJ2-7, is DAMVIQNPRYQVTQFGKPVTLSCSQTLNHNVMYWYQQKSSQAPKLLFHYYDKDFNNEADTPDNFQSRRPNTSFCFLDIRSPGLGDTAMYLCATSRDEGKNYEQYFGPGTRLTVT.

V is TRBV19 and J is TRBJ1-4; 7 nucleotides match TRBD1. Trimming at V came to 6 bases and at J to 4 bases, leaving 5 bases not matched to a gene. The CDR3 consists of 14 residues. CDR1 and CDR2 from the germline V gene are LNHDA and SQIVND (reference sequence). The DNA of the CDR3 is TGTGCCAGTAGATCGACAGGGCGTAATGAAAAACTGTTTTTT. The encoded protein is CASRSTGRNEKLFF.

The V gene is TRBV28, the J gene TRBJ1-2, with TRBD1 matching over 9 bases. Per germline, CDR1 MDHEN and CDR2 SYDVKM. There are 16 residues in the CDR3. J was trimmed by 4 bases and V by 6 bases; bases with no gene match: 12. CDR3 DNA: TGTGCCAGCAGACCTGTACCGGGACAGGGCGGCTATGGCTACACCTTC. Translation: CASRPVPGQGGYGYTF.

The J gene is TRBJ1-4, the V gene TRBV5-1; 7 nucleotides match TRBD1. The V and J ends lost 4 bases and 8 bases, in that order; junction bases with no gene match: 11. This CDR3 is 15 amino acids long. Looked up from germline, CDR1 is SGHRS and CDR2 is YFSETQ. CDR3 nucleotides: TGCGCCAGCAGCCACGGACAGGCTATTGACGAAAAACTGTTTTTT. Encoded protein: CASSHGQAIDEKLFF.